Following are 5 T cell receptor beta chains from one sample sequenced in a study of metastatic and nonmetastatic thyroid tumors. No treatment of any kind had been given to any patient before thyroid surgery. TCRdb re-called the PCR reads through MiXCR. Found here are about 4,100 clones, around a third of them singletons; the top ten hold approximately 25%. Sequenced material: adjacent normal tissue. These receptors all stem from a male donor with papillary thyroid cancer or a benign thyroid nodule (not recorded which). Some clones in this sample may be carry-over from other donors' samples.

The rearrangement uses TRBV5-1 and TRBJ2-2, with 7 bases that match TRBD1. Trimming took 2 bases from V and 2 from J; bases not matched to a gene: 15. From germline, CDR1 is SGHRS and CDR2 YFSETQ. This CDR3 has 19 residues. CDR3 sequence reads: CASSFSTISGTENTGELFF. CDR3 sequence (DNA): TGCGCCAGCAGCTTCTCAACGATTTCCGGGACAGAAAACACCGGGGAGCTGTTTTTT.

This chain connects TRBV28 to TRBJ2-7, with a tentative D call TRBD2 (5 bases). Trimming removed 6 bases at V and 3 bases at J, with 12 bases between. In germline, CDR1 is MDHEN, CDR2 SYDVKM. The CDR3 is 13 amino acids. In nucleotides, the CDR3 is TGTGCCAGCAGCCCGGGGTTTCTCTACGAGCAGTACTTC. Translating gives CASSPGFLYEQYF.

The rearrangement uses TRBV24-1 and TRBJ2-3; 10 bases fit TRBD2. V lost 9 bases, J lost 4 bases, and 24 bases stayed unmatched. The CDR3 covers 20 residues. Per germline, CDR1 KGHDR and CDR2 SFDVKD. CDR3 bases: TGTGCCACCCGGTCGAAGGGTCTAGCGGGAGTTAGTAGGCTCGCAGATACGCAGTATTTT. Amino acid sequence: CATRSKGLAGVSRLADTQYF.

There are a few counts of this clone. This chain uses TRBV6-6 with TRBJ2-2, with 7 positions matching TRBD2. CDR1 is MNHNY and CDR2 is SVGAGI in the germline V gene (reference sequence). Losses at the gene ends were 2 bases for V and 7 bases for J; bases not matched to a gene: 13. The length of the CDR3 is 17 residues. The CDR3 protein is CASSYRGVRGTVGELFF. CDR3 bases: TGTGCCAGCAGTTACCGCGGGGTGCGGGGGACGGTCGGGGAGCTGTTTTTT.

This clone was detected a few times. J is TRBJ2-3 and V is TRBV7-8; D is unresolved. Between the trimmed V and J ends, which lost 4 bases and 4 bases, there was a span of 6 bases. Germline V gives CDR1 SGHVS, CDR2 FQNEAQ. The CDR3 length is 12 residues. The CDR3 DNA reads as TGTGCCAGCAGCTCCCCACCAGATACGCAGTATTTT. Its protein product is CASSSPPDTQYF.